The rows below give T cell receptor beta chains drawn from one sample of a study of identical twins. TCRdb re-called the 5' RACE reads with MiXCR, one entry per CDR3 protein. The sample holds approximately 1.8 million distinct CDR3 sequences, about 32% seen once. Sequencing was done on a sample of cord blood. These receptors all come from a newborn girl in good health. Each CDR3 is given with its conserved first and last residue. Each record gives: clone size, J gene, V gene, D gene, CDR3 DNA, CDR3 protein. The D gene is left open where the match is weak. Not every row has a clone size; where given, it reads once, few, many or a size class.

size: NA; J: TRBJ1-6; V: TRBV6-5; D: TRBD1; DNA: TGTGCCAGCAGTTACGGGACAGGGGGGATTTCACCCCTCCACTTT; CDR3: CASSYGTGGISPLHF
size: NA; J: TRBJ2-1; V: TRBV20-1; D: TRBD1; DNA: TGCAGGCCGACAGGGGACTACAATGAGCAGTTCTTC; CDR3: CRPTGDYNEQFF
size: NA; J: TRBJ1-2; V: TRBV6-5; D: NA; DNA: TGTGCCAGCAGGCCCCGAAACAGCGCAGCTAACTATGGCTACACCTTC; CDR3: CASRPRNSAANYGYTF
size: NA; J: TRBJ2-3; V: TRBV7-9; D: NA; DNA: TGTGCCAGCAGCCCCCGTTCGGGGCGGACAGATACGCAGTATTTT; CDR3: CASSPRSGRTDTQYF
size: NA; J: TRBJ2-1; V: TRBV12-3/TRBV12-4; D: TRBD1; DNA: TGTGCCAGCGACCGGGACAGCTCCTACAATGAGCAGTTCTTC; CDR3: CASDRDSSYNEQFF
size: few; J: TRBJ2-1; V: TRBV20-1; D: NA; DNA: TGCAGTGCTAGTTCGATCAATGAGCAGTTCTTC; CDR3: CSASSINEQFF
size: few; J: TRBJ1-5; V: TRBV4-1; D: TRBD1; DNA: TGCGCCAGCAGCCAAGGACAGGGTGTAGGTCAGCCCCAGCATTTT; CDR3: CASSQGQGVGQPQHF
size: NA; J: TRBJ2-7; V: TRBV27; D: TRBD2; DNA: TGTGCCAGCAGTTCACAAGCGGGAGTTTACGAGCAGTACTTC; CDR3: CASSSQAGVYEQYF
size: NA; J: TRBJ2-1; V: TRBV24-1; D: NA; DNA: TGTGCCACCAGTGACTGGGACCACGGTGAGCAGTTCTTC; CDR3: CATSDWDHGEQFF
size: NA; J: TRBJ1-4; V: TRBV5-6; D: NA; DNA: TGTGCCAGCAGCTTAGTAGGGGCCAAACTGTTTTTT; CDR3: CASSLVGAKLFF
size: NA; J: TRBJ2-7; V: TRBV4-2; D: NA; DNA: TGTGCCAGCAGCCAAGATCCAGGCAGGGGCTACGAGCATTACTTC; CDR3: CASSQDPGRGYEHYF
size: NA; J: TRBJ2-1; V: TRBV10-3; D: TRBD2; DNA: TGTGCCATCAGTGAAGATAGCGGGAGTCGTCTAAGTGAGCAGTTCTTC; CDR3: CAISEDSGSRLSEQFF
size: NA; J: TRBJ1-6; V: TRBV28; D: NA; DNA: TGTGCCAGCAGTTTACCCCAGAACAGTCATAATTCACCCCTCCACTTT; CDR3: CASSLPQNSHNSPLHF
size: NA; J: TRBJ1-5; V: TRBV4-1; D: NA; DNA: TGCGCCAGCAGCCAAGATCCCGGGACCCATAGCAATCAGCCCCAGCATTTT; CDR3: CASSQDPGTHSNQPQHF
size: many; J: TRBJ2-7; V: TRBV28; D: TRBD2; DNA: TGTGCCAGCAGTTTCCTTACTAGCGGGCTCTCTAGGGAGCAGTACTTC; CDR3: CASSFLTSGLSREQYF
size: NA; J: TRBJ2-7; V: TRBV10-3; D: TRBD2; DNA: TGTGCCCTGACCCTTAGCGGGCACCCCTACGAGCAGTACTTC; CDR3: CALTLSGHPYEQYF
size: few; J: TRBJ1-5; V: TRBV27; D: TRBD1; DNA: TGTGCCAGCAGTTTAGGGACAGTCGGCAATCAGCCCCAGCATTTT; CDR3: CASSLGTVGNQPQHF
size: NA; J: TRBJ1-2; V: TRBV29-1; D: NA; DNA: TGCAGCGTTGAAGATAAGCCCGGCGGCGGCTCAATCTATGGCTACACCTTC; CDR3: CSVEDKPGGGSIYGYTF
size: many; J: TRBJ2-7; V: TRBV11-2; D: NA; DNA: TGTGCCAGCAGCCGAACGGAAGGCTACGAGCAGTACTTC; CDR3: CASSRTEGYEQYF
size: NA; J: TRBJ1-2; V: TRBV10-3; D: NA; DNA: TGTGCCATCAGTGAGACCCGGGACGGTCGGGGCTACACCTTC; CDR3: CAISETRDGRGYTF
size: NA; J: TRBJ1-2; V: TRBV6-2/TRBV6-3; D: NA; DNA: TGTGCCAGCAGTTACTCGCCCTTTACAAGAGGAAGAGACTATGGCTACACCTTC; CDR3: CASSYSPFTRGRDYGYTF
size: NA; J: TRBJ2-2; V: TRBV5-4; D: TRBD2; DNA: TGTGCCAGCAGTCTGGGGGGACTAGCGTCCGGGGAGCTGTTTTTT; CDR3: CASSLGGLASGELFF
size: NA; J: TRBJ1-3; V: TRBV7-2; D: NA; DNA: TGTGCCAGCAGCTTAGCCCGACAGAGCTCTGGAAACACTATATATTTT; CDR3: CASSLARQSSGNTIYF
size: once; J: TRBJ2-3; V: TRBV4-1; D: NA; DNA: TGCGCCAGCAACCAAGGGGTCCCTAGCACAGATACGCAGTATTTT; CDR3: CASNQGVPSTDTQYF
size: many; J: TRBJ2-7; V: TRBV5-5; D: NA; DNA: TGTGCCAGCAGCTTGGAGGCAGCTTCCTACGAGCAGTACTTC; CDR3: CASSLEAASYEQYF
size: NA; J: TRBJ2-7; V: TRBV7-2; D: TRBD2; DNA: TGTGCCAGCAGCCCACTAGCGAGAGGATACGAGCAGTACTTC; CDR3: CASSPLARGYEQYF
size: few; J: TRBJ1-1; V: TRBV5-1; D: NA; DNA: TGCGCCAGCAGCTTCTCGACGGTGAACACTGAAGCTTTCTTT; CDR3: CASSFSTVNTEAFF
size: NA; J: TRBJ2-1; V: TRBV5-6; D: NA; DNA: TGTGCCAGCAGCTTTGAGTTCTCCTACAATGAGCAGTTCTTC; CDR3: CASSFEFSYNEQFF
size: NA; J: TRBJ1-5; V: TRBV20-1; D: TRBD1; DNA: TGCAGTGCAATGAGAGGGGGCCGGAGCAATCAGCCCCAGCATTTT; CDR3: CSAMRGGRSNQPQHF
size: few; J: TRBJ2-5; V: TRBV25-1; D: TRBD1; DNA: TGTGCCAGCAGTGTTCTGGGGACAGGAGAGACCCAGTACTTC; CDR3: CASSVLGTGETQYF
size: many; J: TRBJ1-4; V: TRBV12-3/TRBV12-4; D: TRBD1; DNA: TGTGCCAGCAGTCCCGGACAGGGTGCAACTAATGAAAAACTGTTTTTT; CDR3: CASSPGQGATNEKLFF
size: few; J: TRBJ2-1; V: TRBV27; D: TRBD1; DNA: TGTGCCAGCGGCTACCACCGGGACAGGCAGTTCTTC; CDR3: CASGYHRDRQFF
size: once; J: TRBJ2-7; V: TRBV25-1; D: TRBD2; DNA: TGTGCCAGCAGTGATCTTAGCGGGAGGTCCTACAATGAGCAGTACTTC; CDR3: CASSDLSGRSYNEQYF
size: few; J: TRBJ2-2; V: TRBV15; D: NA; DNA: TGTGCCACCAGCAGAGATCTTGGAGACCCCGCAAACACCGGGGAGCTGTTTTTT; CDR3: CATSRDLGDPANTGELFF
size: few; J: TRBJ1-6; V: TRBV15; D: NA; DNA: TGTGCCACCAGCAGAGGAAGGGAAAATTCACCCCTCCACTTT; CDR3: CATSRGRENSPLHF
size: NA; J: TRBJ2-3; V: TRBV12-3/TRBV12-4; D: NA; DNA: TGTGCCAGCAGTTTATCAGGGGTAGATACGCAGTATTTT; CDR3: CASSLSGVDTQYF
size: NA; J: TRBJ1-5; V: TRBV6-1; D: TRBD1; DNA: TGTGCCAGCAGGACTTCAGGGGGGGGACCCCAGCATTTT; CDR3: CASRTSGGGPQHF
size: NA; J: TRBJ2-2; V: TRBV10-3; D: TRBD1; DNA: TGTGCCATCAACGGACAGGGAAGGACCGGGGAGCTGTTTTTT; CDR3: CAINGQGRTGELFF
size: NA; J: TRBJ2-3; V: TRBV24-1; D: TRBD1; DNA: TGTGCCACCAGTGAGCCTGGACAGGGTTCAGATACGCAGTATTTT; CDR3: CATSEPGQGSDTQYF
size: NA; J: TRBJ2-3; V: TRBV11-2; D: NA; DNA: TGTGCCAGTATGAGGCGGCCAATCGAGGGCGATACGCAGTATTTT; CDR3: CASMRRPIEGDTQYF
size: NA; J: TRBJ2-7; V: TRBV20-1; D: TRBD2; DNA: TGCAGTGCTTACAGAAGACGACCTAGCGGGAGCTACGAGCAGTACTTC; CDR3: CSAYRRRPSGSYEQYF